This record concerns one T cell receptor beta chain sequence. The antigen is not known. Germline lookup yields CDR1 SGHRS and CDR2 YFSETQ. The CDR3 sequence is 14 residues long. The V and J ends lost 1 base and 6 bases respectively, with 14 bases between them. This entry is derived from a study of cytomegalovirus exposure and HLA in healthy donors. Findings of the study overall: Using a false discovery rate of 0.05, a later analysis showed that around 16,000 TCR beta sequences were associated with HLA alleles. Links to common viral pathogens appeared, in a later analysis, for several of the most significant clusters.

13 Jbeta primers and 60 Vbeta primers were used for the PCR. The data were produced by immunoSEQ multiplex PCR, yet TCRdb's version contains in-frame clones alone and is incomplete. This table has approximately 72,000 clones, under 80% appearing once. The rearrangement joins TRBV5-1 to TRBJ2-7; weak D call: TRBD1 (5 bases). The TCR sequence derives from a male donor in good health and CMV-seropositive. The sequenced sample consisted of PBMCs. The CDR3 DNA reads TGCGCCAGCAGCTTGCTGGGGCAGCTGAGCGAGCAGTACTTC. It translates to CASSLLGQLSEQYF.